The 7 T cell receptor beta chains presented below share a single source sample, sequenced in a study of blood T cell repertoires in COVID-19. Method: immunoSEQ multiplex PCR; TCRdb's copy keeps in-frame clones and lacks some. The sample carries about 100,000 clones, 89% recorded once. The sample comprised peripheral blood. Source of these receptors: a man in his forties with active or convalescent COVID-19.

The J gene is TRBJ1-6, the V gene TRBV19, with D uncertain. The CDR3 consists of 15 residues. V was pared by 8 bases and J by 0 bases, with 11 bases between. Germline V gene sequence: CDR1 LNHDA, CDR2 SQIVND (reference sequence). The CDR3 is CASAGGSSYNSPLHF. The CDR3 DNA reads TGTGCCAGTGCGGGCGGAAGCTCCTATAATTCACCCCTCCACTTT.

This clone has more than one count but fewer than ten. The V call is TRBV10-3, the J call TRBJ1-6; D not resolved. V dropped 3 bases and J dropped 0 bases, with 6 bases sitting between them. Germline V CDR1 and CDR2: ENHRY, SYGVKD. The CDR3 has 15 amino acids. CDR3 region: CAISDASSYNSPLHF. As DNA, the CDR3 is TGTGCCATCAGTGACGCTAGCTCCTATAATTCACCCCTCCACTTT.

CDR3 amino acids: CASSPWAGVDTEAFF. CDR3 DNA sequence: TGTGCCAGCAGCCCATGGGCGGGGGTGGACACTGAAGCTTTCTTT. The V call is TRBV7-7, the J call TRBJ1-1, with D possibly TRBD1 on 5 matching bases. Trimming shortened V by 5 bases and J by 3 bases, and 16 bases separated the two germline ends. Per germline, CDR1 SSHAT and CDR2 FNYEAQ (reference sequence). This CDR3 is 15 amino acids long.

This sequence joins TRBV7-9 and TRBJ1-6; 8 bases are shared with TRBD1. The CDR3 is 15 amino acids. With V trimmed by 2 bases and J by 8 bases, 5 bases remained unmatched. CDR1 SEHNR and CDR2 FQNEAQ come from the germline V gene (reference sequence). The CDR3 DNA is TGTGCCAGCAGCTTAAGCCAGGGGGCGGATTCACCCCTCCACTTT. This encodes CASSLSQGADSPLHF.

The rearrangement links TRBV10-2 to TRBJ2-3, with a tentative D call TRBD2 (7 bases). Germline V gives CDR1 WSHSY, CDR2 SAAADI. The CDR3 has 15 residues. Trimming stripped 1 base from V and 3 bases from J, with 11 bases between. The CDR3 sequence is CASSEFGGRTDTQYF. The DNA of the CDR3 is TGCGCCAGCAGTGAGTTCGGGGGGCGAACAGATACGCAGTATTTT.

The rearrangement links TRBV15 to TRBJ2-7; no clear D gene. The CDR3 has 12 amino acids. Trimming took off 0 bases at V and 6 bases at J, with 6 bases between the two ends. CDR1 is LNHNV, CDR2 YYDKDF, per germline (reference sequence). CDR3 loop: CATSRDRGEQYF. DNA of the CDR3: TGTGCCACCAGCAGAGATCGCGGCGAGCAGTACTTC.

CDR3 in amino acids: CASSYYAGELFF. The CDR3 DNA reads as TGTGCCAGCAGCTACTACGCCGGGGAGCTGTTTTTT. The gene calls are TRBV11-2 and TRBJ2-2, with D uncertain. CDR3 length: 12 residues. CDR1 is SGHAT and CDR2 is FQNNGV in the germline V gene. Trimming took 4 bases from V and 6 from J, leaving 6 bases between them.